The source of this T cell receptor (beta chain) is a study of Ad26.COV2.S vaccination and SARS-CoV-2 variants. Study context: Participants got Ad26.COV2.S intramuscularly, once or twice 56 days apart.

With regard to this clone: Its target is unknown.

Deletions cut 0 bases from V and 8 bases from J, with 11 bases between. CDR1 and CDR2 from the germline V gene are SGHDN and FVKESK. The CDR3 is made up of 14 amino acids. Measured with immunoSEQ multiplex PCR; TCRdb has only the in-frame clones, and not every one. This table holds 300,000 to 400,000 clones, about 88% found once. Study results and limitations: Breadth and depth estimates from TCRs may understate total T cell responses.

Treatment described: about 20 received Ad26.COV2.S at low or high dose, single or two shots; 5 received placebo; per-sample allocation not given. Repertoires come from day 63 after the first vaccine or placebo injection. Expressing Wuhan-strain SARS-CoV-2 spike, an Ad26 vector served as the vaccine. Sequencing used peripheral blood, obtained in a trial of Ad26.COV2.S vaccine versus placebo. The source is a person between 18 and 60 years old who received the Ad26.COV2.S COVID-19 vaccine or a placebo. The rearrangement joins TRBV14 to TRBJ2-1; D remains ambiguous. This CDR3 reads CASSQDLLRHEQFF. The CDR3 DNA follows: TGTGCCAGCAGCCAAGATCTCCTGAGGCATGAGCAGTTCTTC. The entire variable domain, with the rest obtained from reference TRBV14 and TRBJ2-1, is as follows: EAGVTQFPSHSVIEKGQTVTLRCDPISGHDNLYWYRRVMGKEIKFLLHFVKESKQDESGMPNNRFLAERTGGTYSTLKVQPAELEDSGVYFCASSQDLLRHEQFFGPGTRLTVL.